These 10 T cell receptor beta chains were all obtained from the same sample, sequenced in a study of blood T cell repertoires in COVID-19. Measured with immunoSEQ multiplex PCR; TCRdb has only the in-frame clones, and not every one. The sample lists around 67,000 clones, just under 85% seen once, with around 35% in the top ten. Source material: peripheral blood. The origin of the receptors is a man between 65 and 80 years old with acute or convalescent COVID-19.

The chain carries TRBV6-4 and TRBJ2-3, with D possibly being TRBD1 (5 bases). CDR1 is MRHNA and CDR2 is SNTAGT in the germline V gene. The CDR3 is 15 amino acids. Deletions cut 6 bases from V and 1 base from J, with 14 bases between. The CDR3 DNA sequence: TGTGCCAGCAGGACCAGAACAGGAGGCACAGATACGCAGTATTTT. This gives the protein CASRTRTGGTDTQYF.

The CDR3 sequence is CASRKRTEAFF. The CDR3 nucleotides read TGTGCCAGCAGAAAACGGACTGAAGCTTTCTTT. The V call is TRBV12-3 or TRBV12-4, the J call TRBJ1-1; D uncertain. This CDR3 region has 11 residues. V lost 6 bases, J lost 5 bases, and 7 bases lay in between.

This clone was observed a handful of times. The chain is built from TRBV12-3 or TRBV12-4 and TRBJ1-6, with D perhaps matching TRBD1 (5 bases). The CDR3 has 11 residues. Trimming cost V 10 bases and J 14 bases, with 15 bases left between them. The CDR3 here is CATSGGYALHF. The CDR3 coding sequence is TGTGCCACCTCCGGGGGTTATGCCCTCCACTTT.

The gene calls are TRBV3-1 (or the pseudogene TRBV3-2) and TRBJ1-1; TRBD1 might be the D (6 bases). CDR1 is LGHDT and CDR2 is YNNKEL in the germline V gene (reference sequence). This CDR3 is 14 amino acids long. V lost 4 bases and J lost 2, with 11 bases in between. Here the CDR3 reads CASSLQTGNTEAFF. For the CDR3, the DNA is TGTGCCAGCAGCCTCCAGACAGGTAACACTGAAGCTTTCTTT.

This clone was seen just once. The chain carries TRBV9 and TRBJ1-5; TRBD1 agrees at 10 bases. Germline V lookup: CDR1 SGDLS, CDR2 YYNGEE. The CDR3 runs to 19 residues. The trim removed 1 base at V and 1 base at J, leaving 11 bases unmatched. Here the CDR3 DNA reads TGTGCCAGCAGCGTACCCTCCGGGACAGGGGTATGGAGCAATCAGCCCCAGCATTTT. Amino acid sequence: CASSVPSGTGVWSNQPQHF.

This sequence joins TRBV5-1 and TRBJ2-7; 14 bases map to TRBD2. The germline V gene has CDR1 SGHRS and CDR2 YFSETQ. This CDR3 comprises 17 residues. V shed 4 bases, J shed 0 bases, and the junction held 6 bases outside the gene matches. This chain's CDR3 is CASSLGTSGSISYEQYF. In DNA, the CDR3 is TGCGCCAGCAGCCTCGGGACTAGCGGGAGTATCTCCTACGAGCAGTACTTC.

V and J are TRBV5-1 and TRBJ1-4; D possibly corresponds to TRBD1 (6 bases). Germline assignment: CDR1 SGHRS and CDR2 YFSETQ. Trimming pared 5 bases from V and 8 bases from J, leaving 13 bases between. This CDR3 is built from 13 residues. The CDR3 loop reads CASRTGSGEKLFF. The DNA of the CDR3 is TGCGCCAGCAGGACAGGTTCGGGGGAAAAACTGTTTTTT.

In this sample, this clone turned up once. The rearrangement joins TRBV5-1 to TRBJ1-6; D remains unclear. Deletions cut 5 bases from V and 9 bases from J, with 15 bases between. The CDR3 consists of 14 residues. Germline V gene data show CDR1 as SGHRS and CDR2 as YFSETQ. CDR3 region: CASSSASPGSPLHF. CDR3 in DNA: TGCGCCAGCAGTTCGGCCTCTCCGGGTTCACCCCTCCACTTT.

The table lists this clone with a count of one. The gene calls are TRBV5-6 and TRBJ1-1; D remains ambiguous. This CDR3 has 15 residues. Trimming removed 5 bases from V and 0 bases from J, with 14 bases in between. Per the germline V gene, CDR1 is SGHDT and CDR2 is YYEEEE. CDR3 in amino acids: CASRHGKPVNTEAFF. DNA for the CDR3: TGTGCCAGCAGGCACGGGAAGCCAGTGAACACTGAAGCTTTCTTT.

The chain recombines TRBV5-8 with TRBJ2-7; weak D call: TRBD1 (5 bases). The CDR3 is made up of 14 amino acids. V lost 4 bases to trimming and J lost 7 bases, with 18 bases between them. The V gene's germline CDR1 is SGHTS and CDR2 YDEGEE. CDR3 DNA sequence: TGTGCCAGCAGCCAAATGACAGAGGCTAGGGAGCAGTACTTC. It translates to CASSQMTEAREQYF.